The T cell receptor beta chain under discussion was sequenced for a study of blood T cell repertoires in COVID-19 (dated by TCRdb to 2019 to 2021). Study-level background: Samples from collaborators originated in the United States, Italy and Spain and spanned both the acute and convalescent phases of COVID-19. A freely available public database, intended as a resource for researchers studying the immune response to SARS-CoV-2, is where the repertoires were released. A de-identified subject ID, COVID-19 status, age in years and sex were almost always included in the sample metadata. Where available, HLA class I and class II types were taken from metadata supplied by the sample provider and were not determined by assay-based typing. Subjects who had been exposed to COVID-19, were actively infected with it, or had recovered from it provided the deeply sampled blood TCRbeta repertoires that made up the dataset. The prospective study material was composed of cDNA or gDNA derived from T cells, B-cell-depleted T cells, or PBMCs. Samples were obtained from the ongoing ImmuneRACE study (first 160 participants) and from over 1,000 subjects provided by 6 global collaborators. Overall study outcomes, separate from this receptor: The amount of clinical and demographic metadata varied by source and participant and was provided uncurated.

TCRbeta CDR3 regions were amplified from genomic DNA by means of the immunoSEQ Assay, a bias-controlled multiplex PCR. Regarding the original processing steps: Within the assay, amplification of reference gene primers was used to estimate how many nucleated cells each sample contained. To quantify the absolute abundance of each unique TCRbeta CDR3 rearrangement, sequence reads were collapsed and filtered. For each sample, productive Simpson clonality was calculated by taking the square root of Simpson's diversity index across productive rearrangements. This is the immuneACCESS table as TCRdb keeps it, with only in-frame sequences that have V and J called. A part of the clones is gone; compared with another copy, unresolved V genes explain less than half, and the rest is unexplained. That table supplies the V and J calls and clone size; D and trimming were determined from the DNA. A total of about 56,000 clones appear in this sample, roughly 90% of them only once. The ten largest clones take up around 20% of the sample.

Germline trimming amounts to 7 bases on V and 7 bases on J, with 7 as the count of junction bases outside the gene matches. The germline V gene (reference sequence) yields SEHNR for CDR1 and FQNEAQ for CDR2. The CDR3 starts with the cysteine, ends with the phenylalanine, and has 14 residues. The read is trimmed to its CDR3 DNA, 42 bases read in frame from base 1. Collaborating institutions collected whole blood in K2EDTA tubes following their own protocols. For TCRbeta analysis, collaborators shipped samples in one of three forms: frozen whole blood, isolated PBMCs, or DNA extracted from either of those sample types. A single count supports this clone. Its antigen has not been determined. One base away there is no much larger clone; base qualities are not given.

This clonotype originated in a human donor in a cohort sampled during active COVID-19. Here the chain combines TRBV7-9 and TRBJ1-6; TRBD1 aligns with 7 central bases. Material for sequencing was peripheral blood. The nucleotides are TGTGCCAGCATCCCAGGGGGGTACAATTCACCCCTCCACTTT. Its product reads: CASIPGGYNSPLHF. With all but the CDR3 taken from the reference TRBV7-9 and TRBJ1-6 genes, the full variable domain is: DTGVSQNPRHKITKRGQNVTFRCDPISEHNRLYWYRQTLGQGPEFLTYFQNEAQLEKSRLLSDRFSAERPKGSFSTLEIQRTEQGDSAMYLCASIPGGYNSPLHFGNGTRLTVT.